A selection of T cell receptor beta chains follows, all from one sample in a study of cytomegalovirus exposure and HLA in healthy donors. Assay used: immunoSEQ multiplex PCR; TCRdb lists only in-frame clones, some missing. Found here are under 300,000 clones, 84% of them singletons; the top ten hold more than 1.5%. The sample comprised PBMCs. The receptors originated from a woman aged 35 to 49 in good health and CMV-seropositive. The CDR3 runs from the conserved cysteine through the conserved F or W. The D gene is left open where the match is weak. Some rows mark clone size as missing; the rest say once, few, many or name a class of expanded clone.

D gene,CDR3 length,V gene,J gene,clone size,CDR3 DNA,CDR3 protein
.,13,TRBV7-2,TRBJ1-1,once,TGTGCCAGCAGCTTAGGGGGCACAGCTGAAGCTTTCTTT,CASSLGGTAEAFF
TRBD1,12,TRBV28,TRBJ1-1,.,TGTGCCAGCAGTTTGGAGGGGGCGAAATCTTTCTTT,CASSLEGAKSFF
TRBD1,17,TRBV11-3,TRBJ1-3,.,TGTGCCAGCAGCCGTAGGGGACAGCAGAGCTCTGGAAACACCATATATTTT,CASSRRGQQSSGNTIYF
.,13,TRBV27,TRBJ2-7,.,TGTGCCAGCAGTTTCGAGGATAGATACGAGCAGTACTTC,CASSFEDRYEQYF
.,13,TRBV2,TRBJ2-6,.,TGTGCCAGCGGAGGTGCCGGGGCCAACGTCCTGACTTTC,CASGGAGANVLTF
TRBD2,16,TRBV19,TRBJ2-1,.,TGTGCCAGTAGTGCCCGGACTAGCGGGAGGGCCAATGAGCAGTTCTTC,CASSARTSGRANEQFF
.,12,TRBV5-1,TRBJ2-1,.,TGCGCCAGCAGCTTGCTTTACAATGAGCAGTTCTTC,CASSLLYNEQFF
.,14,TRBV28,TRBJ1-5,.,TGTGCCAGCAGTTTATGGGGTAGCGATCAGCCCCAGCATTTT,CASSLWGSDQPQHF
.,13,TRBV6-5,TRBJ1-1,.,TGTGCCAGCAGTCCTGGACAGCGCACTGAAGCTTTCTTT,CASSPGQRTEAFF
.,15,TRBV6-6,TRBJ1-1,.,TGTGCCAGCAGGCGTTCCGGGGAGGAAAACACTGAAGCTTTCTTT,CASRRSGEENTEAFF
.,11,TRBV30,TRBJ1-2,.,TGTGCCTGGGGACGGGGGGATGGCTACACCTTC,CAWGRGDGYTF
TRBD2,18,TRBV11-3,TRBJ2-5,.,TGTGCCAGCAGCTTAGGGGTACTAGCGGGAGGGCCAGGAGAGACCCAGTACTTC,CASSLGVLAGGPGETQYF
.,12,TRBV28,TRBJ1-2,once,TGTGCCAGCAGTTCAGGGCCGGGTGGCTACACCTTC,CASSSGPGGYTF
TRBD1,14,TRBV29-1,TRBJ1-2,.,TGCAGCGTTGAAGATCGATCAGGGGGCTATGGCTACACCTTC,CSVEDRSGGYGYTF
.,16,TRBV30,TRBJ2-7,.,TGTGCCTGGAGCCTTGAGGTAGCACAGGGAAGGGGCGAGCAGTACTTC,CAWSLEVAQGRGEQYF
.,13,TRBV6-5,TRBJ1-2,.,TGTGCCAGCAGTCCGACAGGTCACTATGGCTACACCTTC,CASSPTGHYGYTF
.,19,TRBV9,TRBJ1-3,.,TGTGCCAGCAGCGTAAGGAAGGGGGATGCAGGGGTCATTGGAAACACCATATATTTT,CASSVRKGDAGVIGNTIYF
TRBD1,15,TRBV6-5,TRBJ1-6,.,TGTGCCAGCAGTTGGGGGACAGGGGACAATTCACCCCTCCACTTT,CASSWGTGDNSPLHF
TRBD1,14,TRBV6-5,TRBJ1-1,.,TGTGCCAGCAGTTCACGACAGGGCAGGACTGAAGCTTTCTTT,CASSSRQGRTEAFF
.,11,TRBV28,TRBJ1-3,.,TGTGCCAGCAGTACCGGGACACGCATATATTTT,CASSTGTRIYF
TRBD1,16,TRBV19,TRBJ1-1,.,TGTGCCAGTAGTATAGAGAGGGGAGGACAGGGTAGGGAAACTTTCTTT,CASSIERGGQGRETFF
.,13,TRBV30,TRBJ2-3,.,TGTGCCTGCGTACGGTACGGCACAGATACGCAGTATTTT,CACVRYGTDTQYF
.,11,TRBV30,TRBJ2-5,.,TGTGCCTGGAGTGTAAGCGAGACCCAGTACTTC,CAWSVSETQYF
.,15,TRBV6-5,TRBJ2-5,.,TGTGCCAGCAGTTATGGGTCCGGCTCGGGGGAGACCCAGTACTTC,CASSYGSGSGETQYF
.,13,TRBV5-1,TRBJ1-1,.,TGCGCCAGCAGCGACAGACAGAACACTGAAGCTTTCTTT,CASSDRQNTEAFF
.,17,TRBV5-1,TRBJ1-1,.,TGCGCCAGCAGCTCGACGACAGGATCGACGGCGAACACTGAAGCTTTCTTT,CASSSTTGSTANTEAFF
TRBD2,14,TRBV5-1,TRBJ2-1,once,TGCGCCAGCCGTCTCACCGGGACTACCAATGAGCAGTTCTTC,CASRLTGTTNEQFF
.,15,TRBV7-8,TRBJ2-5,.,TGTGCCAGCAGCCCTTACCTGGGGGCCCAAGAGACCCAGTACTTC,CASSPYLGAQETQYF
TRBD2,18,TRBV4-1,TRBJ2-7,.,TGCGCCAGCAGCCGTAAAAAAGCCCAGACTAGCGGAAACTACGAGCAGTACTTC,CASSRKKAQTSGNYEQYF